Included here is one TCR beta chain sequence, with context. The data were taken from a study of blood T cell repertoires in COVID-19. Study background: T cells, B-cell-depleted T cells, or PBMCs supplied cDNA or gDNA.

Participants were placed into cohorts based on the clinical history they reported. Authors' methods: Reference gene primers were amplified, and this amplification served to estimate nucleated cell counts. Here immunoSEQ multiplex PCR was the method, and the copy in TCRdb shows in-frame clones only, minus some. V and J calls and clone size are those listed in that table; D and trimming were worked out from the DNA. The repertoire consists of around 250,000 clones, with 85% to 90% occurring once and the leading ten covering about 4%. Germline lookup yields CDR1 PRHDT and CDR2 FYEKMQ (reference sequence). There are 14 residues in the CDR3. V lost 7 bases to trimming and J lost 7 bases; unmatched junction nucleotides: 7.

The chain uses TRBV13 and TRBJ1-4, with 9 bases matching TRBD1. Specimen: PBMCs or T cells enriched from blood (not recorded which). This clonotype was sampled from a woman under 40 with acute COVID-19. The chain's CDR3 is CASTDGTGSEKLFF. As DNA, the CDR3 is TGTGCCAGCACCGACGGGACAGGGAGTGAAAAACTGTTTTTT.